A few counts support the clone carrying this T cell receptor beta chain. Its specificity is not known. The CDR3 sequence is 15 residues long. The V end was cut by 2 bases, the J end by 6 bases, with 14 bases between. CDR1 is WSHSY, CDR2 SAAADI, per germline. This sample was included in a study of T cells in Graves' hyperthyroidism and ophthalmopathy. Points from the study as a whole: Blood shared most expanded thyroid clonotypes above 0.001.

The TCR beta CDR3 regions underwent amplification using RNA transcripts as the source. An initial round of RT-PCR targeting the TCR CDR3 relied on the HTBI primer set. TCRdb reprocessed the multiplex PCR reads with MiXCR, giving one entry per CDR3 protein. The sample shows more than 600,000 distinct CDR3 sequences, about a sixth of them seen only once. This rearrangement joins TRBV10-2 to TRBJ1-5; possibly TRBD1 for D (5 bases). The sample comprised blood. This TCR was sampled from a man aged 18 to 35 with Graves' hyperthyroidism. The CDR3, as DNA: TGCGCCAGCAGTGAGGTGGCAGGGCCTCGTCAGCCCCAGCATTTT. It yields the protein CASSEVAGPRQPQHF.